This T cell receptor beta chain was obtained from a study of shared clonotypes between healthy human individuals (dated by TCRdb to 2020 to 2022). A note on the overall study: The cohort comprised two women and a few men aged 18 to 49 years. For each donor, CD4 naive and CD4 memory were each given three plates, CD8 naive was given two plates, and CD8 memory was given one plate. Between about 0.85 and 10 billion PBMCs per donor were obtained by leukapheresis. To increase sequencing depth and limit assay-specific biases, different laboratories used diverse techniques to prepare libraries and sequence TCR repertoires. To estimate repertoire size and how much clonotypes are shared between individuals, the study performed deep sequencing of blood TCR repertoires from 4 to 6 healthy adults.

The paper's findings and limits, for the study overall: Only blood was sampled, and tissue TCR repertoires likely differ from those in blood. Compared with non-shared clonotypes, clonotypes shared by all four sorted-subset donors had higher generation probabilities. The genetic and exposure-history diversity represented was limited by the small number of donors. Estimated clonotype richness was generally larger for naive than for memory subsets. Rarefaction of sorted-subset datasets indicated incomplete sequencing despite the large sequencing depth. Across a handful of donors, approximately 4.6% of naive CD4, 3% to 3.5% of naive CD8, around 2.5% of memory CD4, and 0.3% to 0.45% of memory CD8 clonotypes were shared. Pairwise subsampling led to the expectation that sequencing depth would affect the degree of clonotype sharing among donors.

TCR CDR3 regions were amplified from genomic DNA by multiplex PCR using the deep immunoSEQ assay. Genomic DNA extracted from each cell subset was distributed evenly over all wells of several immunoSEQ 96-well plates, and each plate served as one replicate. For sorted subsets, 200 to 250 ng of genomic DNA, equivalent to roughly 33,000 T cell genomes, went into each replicate PCR. Purified libraries were measured with a Qubit 3.0 fluorometer, size-checked on a Bioanalyzer 2100, and measured again with the KAPA Library Quantification kit. A separate single-read 150-cycle Illumina NextSeq 550 flow cell was used to sequence each immunoSEQ 96-well plate. In the source study's methods: Because only junctional sequences without quality scores were contained in the immunoSEQ output, filtering matching that applied to full-length reads could not be performed. To assign V/J genes and CDR3, sequences were annotated against IMGT germline references using PyIR, a Python wrapper for IgBLAST v1.9. Reads were filtered out if the reads had weak V/J assignments (E-value above 1e-6), no CDR3, stop codons, out-of-frame junctions, or ambiguous translated residues. V3J clonotypes were defined as sequences sharing an identical inferred V gene, J gene, and CDR3 amino acid sequence. The percentage overlap between two repertoires was calculated by dividing the number of shared unique clonotypes by the size of the smaller repertoire. Three approaches were used to assess repertoire richness: RTK rarefaction, the Chao1 estimator, and Recon v2.1 estimates of unobserved clonotypes. Generation probabilities for all TCRbeta clonotypes obtained by the gDNA method from four donors were computed using OLGA. Not all clones reach the TCRdb copy of this immuneACCESS table, which keeps in-frame sequences only. Checked studies attribute under half of the gap to unresolved V genes and leave the rest unexplained. That table supplies the V and J calls and clone size; D and trimming were determined from the DNA. The sample table contains hundreds of thousands of clones; only one count was recorded for about 96% of them. Of the sample, less than 0.35% is held by the ten largest clones.

Donors were healthy HIV-negative adults with no recently reported acute infections or vaccinations. Every donor was a Caucasian adult living in Nashville, Tennessee, USA. CD8 memory samples consisted of magnetically selected CD45RO+ cells combined with CCR7-negative CD45RA+ effector memory (TemRA) cells. After blood collection by leukapheresis, PBMCs were isolated using Ficoll-Histopaque density gradient centrifugation and then cryopreserved in the vapor phase of liquid nitrogen. Analytical flow cytometry was used to check the purity and quantity of every magnetically sorted T cell population. Genomic DNA was isolated from every sorted fraction and measured by UV absorbance on a Nanodrop 2000c. Notes on this clone: Its antigen is not yet known. No per-base quality is available; no much larger clone lies one base away.

CDR3 length: 13 amino acids, cysteine to phenylalanine. Left in the record is the CDR3 DNA by itself, 39 bases read in frame from the first base. Trimming takes 1 base off V and 3 bases off J; junction bases not matched to a gene: 3. The CDR1 and CDR2 encoded by the germline V gene (reference sequence) are GTSNPN and SVGIG. The clonotype comes from a man aged 30-40 years in good health. The V gene is TRBV30 and the J gene is TRBJ2-7, with 7 bases aligning to TRBD2. Sequencing used memory CD8+ T cells sorted from blood. The cell subset or site label here, explained by the study, means: CD45RO+ cells pooled with CCR7-negative TemRA cells. The CDR3 region has the sequence CAWSAGEGYEQYF. Read as DNA, the sequence is TGTGCCTGGAGTGCCGGGGAGGGCTACGAGCAGTACTTC.